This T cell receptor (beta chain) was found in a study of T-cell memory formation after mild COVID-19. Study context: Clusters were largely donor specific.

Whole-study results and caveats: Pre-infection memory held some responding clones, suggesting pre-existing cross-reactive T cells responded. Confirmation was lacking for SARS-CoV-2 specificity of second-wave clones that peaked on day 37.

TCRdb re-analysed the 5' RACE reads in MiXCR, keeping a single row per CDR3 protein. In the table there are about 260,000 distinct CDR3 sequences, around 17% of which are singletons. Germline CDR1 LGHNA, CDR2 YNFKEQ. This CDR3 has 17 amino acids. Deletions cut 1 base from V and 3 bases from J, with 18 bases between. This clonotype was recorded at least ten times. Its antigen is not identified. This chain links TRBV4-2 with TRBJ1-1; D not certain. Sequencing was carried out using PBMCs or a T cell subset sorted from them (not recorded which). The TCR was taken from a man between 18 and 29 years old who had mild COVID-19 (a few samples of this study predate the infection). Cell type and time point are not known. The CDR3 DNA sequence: TGTGCCAGCAGCCAAGGGAGTGGATGGGTTAGAGACACTGAAGCTTTCTTT. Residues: CASSQGSGWVRDTEAFF.